The 27 T cell receptor beta chains given below trace back to one sample, sequenced in a study of CD8 T cells in ankylosing spondylitis. Findings of the study overall: A TCR beta motif of fewer than ten highly homologous variants seemed to mark ankylosing spondylitis blood.

Their target antigens are unknown. TCRdb ran MiXCR on the 5' RACE reads and lists one entry per CDR3 protein. The sample consists of 350,000 or so distinct CDR3 sequences, around 8% of them appearing once. The material sequenced was blood, either unsorted or a sorted T cell fraction (not recorded which). The receptors come from a male donor with ankylosing spondylitis.

The table lists this clonotype with a few counts. V is TRBV5-1 and J is TRBJ2-7, with D hard to call. The germline CDR1 and CDR2 sequences are SGHRS and YFSETQ. This CDR3 is built from 16 residues. V was trimmed by 3 bases and J by 2 bases, leaving 18 bases between them. The CDR3 DNA follows: TGCGCCAGCAGCTCGGATTTTTACCGGAGAACCTACGAGCAGTACTTC. This translates into CASSSDFYRRTYEQYF.

This chain connects TRBV12-3 or TRBV12-4 to TRBJ2-4, with D perhaps matching TRBD2 (5 bases). The CDR3 is 10 amino acids. Trimming left V 8 bases short and J 9 bases short, with 8 bases between. CDR3: CASGGRIQYF. In DNA form, the CDR3 reads TGTGCCAGCGGCGGGCGCATTCAGTACTTC.

For the CDR3, the DNA is TGTGCCAGCAGTGTCCTCCTCAGGGGCGGTCGGACTGAAGCTTTCTTT. Translating it yields CASSVLLRGGRTEAFF. This chain connects TRBV28 to TRBJ1-1, with D maybe TRBD1 (6 bases). This CDR3 is built from 16 residues. Germline V gene lookup returns CDR1 MDHEN and CDR2 SYDVKM. With 5 bases removed from V and 5 bases from J, the gap between germline ends came to 21 bases. The full variable domain, rest sourced from reference TRBV28 and TRBJ1-1, is DVKVTQSSRYLVKRTGEKVFLECVQDMDHENMFWYRQDPGLGLRLIYFSYDVKMKEKGDIPEGYSVSREKKERFSLILESASTNQTSMYLCASSVLLRGGRTEAFFGQGTRLTVV.

The V and J genes are TRBV11-2 and TRBJ2-1; 9 nucleotides match TRBD2. V shed 1 base and J 6 bases; nucleotides not matched to a gene: 4. This CDR3 comprises 15 residues. Germline V gene data show CDR1 as SGHAT and CDR2 as FQNNGV. This CDR3 reads CASSLVREGGNEQFF. In nucleotides, the CDR3 is TGTGCCAGCAGCTTAGTGCGGGAGGGTGGCAATGAGCAGTTCTTC.

The chain recombines TRBV4-1 with TRBJ1-2; D unresolved. This CDR3 has 14 amino acids. The germline V and J ends were trimmed by 1 base and 2 bases, with 8 bases remaining between them. The germline V gene has CDR1 MGHRA and CDR2 YSYEKL. CDR3 sequence reads: CASSQGEFNYGYTF. The CDR3 coding sequence is TGCGCCAGCAGCCAAGGGGAATTCAACTATGGCTACACCTTC.

The chain is built from TRBV5-1 and TRBJ2-2; D ambiguous. V lost 0 bases and J 6 bases, leaving 12 bases between the germline ends. Germline CDR1 SGHRS, CDR2 YFSETQ. CDR3 size: 15 residues. The CDR3 here is CASSLALGRAGELFF. In DNA form, the CDR3 reads TGCGCCAGCAGCTTGGCCCTGGGTAGGGCCGGGGAGCTGTTTTTT.

The chain uses TRBV4-2 and TRBJ2-3; unclear D gene. CDR3 size: 15 residues. Germline V gene data show CDR1 as LGHNA and CDR2 as YNFKEQ. The V end lost 0 bases, the J end lost 2 bases, and 9 bases lay between the germline ends. CDR3 in DNA: TGTGCCAGCAGCCAAGATCGACGCATCACAGATACGCAGTATTTT. Translating gives CASSQDRRITDTQYF.

This clonotype has more than one count but fewer than ten. The gene calls are TRBV29-1 and TRBJ2-1; 12 positions agree with TRBD2. Losses at the gene ends were 6 bases for V and 6 bases for J; bases not matched to a gene: 6. The CDR3 consists of 14 residues. Germline V CDR1 and CDR2: SQVTM, ANQGSEA. The DNA for the CDR3 is TGCAGCGTGGCTAGCGGGAGGGCCTTCAATGAGCAGTTCTTC. Its protein product is CSVASGRAFNEQFF.

The chain has TRBV28 and TRBJ2-1; D may be TRBD2 (5 bases). The CDR3 runs to 15 residues. V was shortened by 3 bases and J by 7 bases, with 16 bases between the two germline ends. Germline-derived CDR1 and CDR2 are MDHEN and SYDVKM. Here the CDR3 reads CASSFPSGSLNEQFF. The CDR3 DNA reads TGTGCCAGCAGTTTTCCCTCGGGATCCCTTAATGAGCAGTTCTTC.

The chain employs TRBV30 and TRBJ1-5; D is unresolved. Germline CDR1 is GTSNPN and CDR2 is SVGIG (reference sequence). With 1 base removed from V and 2 bases from J, the gap between germline ends came to 9 bases. The CDR3 contains 14 residues. The CDR3 loop reads CAWSGSIRNQPQHF. The CDR3 coding sequence is TGTGCCTGGAGTGGGAGTATTCGCAATCAGCCCCAGCATTTT.

The chain employs TRBV29-1 and TRBJ2-5; tentatively, D is TRBD2 (6 bases). Trimming took off 6 bases at V and 5 bases at J, with 16 bases between the two ends. Germline V gives CDR1 SQVTM, CDR2 ANQGSEA. This CDR3 contains 13 residues. The CDR3 nucleotides are TGCAGCGTCCTCCGAGGGAGGCAGGAGACCCAGTACTTC. Its protein product is CSVLRGRQETQYF.

This clonotype was recorded many times. The chain has TRBV7-8 and TRBJ2-1, with D maybe TRBD2 (6 bases). The germline CDR1 and CDR2 sequences are SGHVS and FQNEAQ. The CDR3 sequence is 11 residues long. The V and J ends lost 0 bases and 14 bases respectively, with 8 bases between them. The CDR3 here is CASSLAGEEFF. DNA for the CDR3: TGTGCCAGCAGCTTAGCGGGGGAGGAGTTCTTC.

This clonotype has only a few counts. V gene TRBV5-1 combines with J gene TRBJ2-2; unclear D gene. The CDR3 loop spans 15 amino acids. Between the trimmed V and J ends, which lost 3 bases and 4 bases, there was a span of 13 bases. The germline V gene encodes CDR1 SGHRS and CDR2 YFSETQ. The CDR3 region is CASSSRTTTTGELFF. The CDR3 nucleotides read TGCGCCAGCAGCTCGCGGACGACGACCACCGGGGAGCTGTTTTTT.

In this sample, this clonotype turned up a few times. CDR3 sequence: CASRVLINSPLHF. In DNA, the CDR3 is TGTGCCAGCAGGGTCCTCATTAATTCACCCCTCCACTTT. The rearrangement uses TRBV2 and TRBJ1-6; D is uncertain. CDR3 size: 13 residues. Between the trimmed V and J ends, which lost 6 bases and 6 bases, there was a span of 9 bases. The germline CDR1 and CDR2 sequences are SNHLY and FYNNEI.

This clonotype was detected ten times or more. The chain recombines TRBV29-1 with TRBJ1-1; D not certain. From germline, CDR1 is SQVTM and CDR2 ANQGSEA. With 6 bases removed from V and 4 bases from J, the gap between germline ends came to 12 bases. This CDR3 has 12 residues. The CDR3 DNA reads TGCAGCGTCCACCCGGGCGGCACTGAAGCTTTCTTT. Translation gives CSVHPGGTEAFF.

This clonotype was counted ten times or more. The V gene is TRBV29-1, the J gene TRBJ2-5, with 7 bases lining up with TRBD1. V lost 6 bases, J lost 3 bases, and 4 bases stayed unmatched. The CDR3 contains 12 residues. Germline V gene lookup returns CDR1 SQVTM and CDR2 ANQGSEA. The CDR3: CSVGQIKETQYF. As DNA, the CDR3 is TGCAGCGTGGGACAGATCAAAGAGACCCAGTACTTC. The full variable domain, with the rest looked up from reference TRBV29-1 and TRBJ2-5, is SAVISQKPSRDICQRGTSLTIQCQVDSQVTMMFWYRQQPGQSLTLIATANQGSEATYESGFVIDKFPISRPNLTFSTLTVSNMSPEDSSIYLCSVGQIKETQYFGPGTRLLVL.

This clonotype was detected ten times or more. The V gene is TRBV5-1, the J gene TRBJ2-1; 11 bases are a match to TRBD2. Trimming at V came to 6 bases and at J to 12 bases, leaving 14 bases not matched to a gene. The CDR3 covers 15 residues. The germline V gene has CDR1 SGHRS and CDR2 YFSETQ. In nucleotides, the CDR3 is TGCGCCAGCACCCCGGGACTAGCGGATCCCTGGGTGCAGTTCTTC. It is translated as CASTPGLADPWVQFF.

This clonotype was observed a handful of times. The chain combines TRBV27 with TRBJ2-7; D is undetermined. V was cut by 5 bases and J by 4 bases, with 15 bases left in between. Germline V gives CDR1 MNHEY, CDR2 SMNVEV (reference sequence). The CDR3 consists of 14 residues. CDR3 loop: CASSPNRQIYEQYF. The DNA for the CDR3 is TGTGCCAGCAGTCCTAACCGCCAGATATACGAGCAGTACTTC.

At least ten counts were recorded for this clonotype. The rearrangement joins TRBV19 to TRBJ2-1, with 12 nucleotides matching TRBD2. The CDR3 spans 16 residues. Germline V gene data show CDR1 as LNHDA and CDR2 as SQIVND (reference sequence). The V and J ends lost 8 bases and 8 bases, in that order; junction bases with no gene match: 13. In DNA form, the CDR3 reads TGTGCCAGTTCGATACGACTAGCGGGAGTCGAGGATGAGCAGTTCTTC. Translating it yields CASSIRLAGVEDEQFF.

This clonotype was seen a handful of times. The gene calls are TRBV20-1 and TRBJ2-5; D not certain. V shed 3 bases and J shed 2 bases, with 10 bases lying between them. There are 13 residues in the CDR3. CDR1 is DFQATT, CDR2 SNEGSKA, per germline (reference sequence). This CDR3 is CSARGWQQETQYF. As DNA, the CDR3 is TGCAGTGCTAGGGGATGGCAGCAAGAGACCCAGTACTTC.

This clonotype was picked up many times. This chain joins TRBV15 and TRBJ2-1; D call uncertain. Germline V gives CDR1 LNHNV, CDR2 YYDKDF (reference sequence). This CDR3 is built from 13 residues. The ends were cut back, 4 bases at V and 8 bases at J, with 12 bases in the middle. The CDR3, as DNA: TGTGCCACCAGCACCACATCCTTGCATGAGCAGTTCTTC. Protein sequence: CATSTTSLHEQFF.

This chain uses TRBV11-1 with TRBJ2-3; D is perhaps TRBD1 or TRBD2 (6 bases each). There are 13 residues in the CDR3. Trimming pared 6 bases from V and 10 bases from J, leaving 17 bases between. The germline V gene has CDR1 SGHAT and CDR2 FQDESV (reference sequence). CDR3 region: CASRPPAGGSQYF. CDR3 coding DNA: TGTGCCAGCAGACCCCCCGCCGGGGGCTCGCAGTATTTT.

V usage is TRBV10-2 and J usage is TRBJ2-3, with D perhaps matching TRBD2 (6 bases). CDR3 length: 12 residues. Germline lookup yields CDR1 WSHSY and CDR2 SAAADI. Trimming left V 8 bases short and J 3 bases short, with 9 bases between. The CDR3 spells CASFSGTDTQYF. As DNA, the CDR3 is TGCGCCAGCTTTAGCGGAACAGATACGCAGTATTTT.

This clonotype has a count of ten or more. The rearrangement joins TRBV5-1 to TRBJ2-7, with unresolved D. CDR3 length equals 15 residues. V lost 4 bases to trimming and J lost 0 bases, with 14 bases between them. Germline CDR1 SGHRS, CDR2 YFSETQ. CDR3 coding DNA: TGCGCCAGCAGCACAACCAGCCCTTACTCCTACGAGCAGTACTTC. Its protein is CASSTTSPYSYEQYF.

The chain has TRBV7-8 and TRBJ1-3, with D uncertain. Trimming took 3 bases from V and 1 from J, leaving 7 bases between them. The CDR3 runs 14 residues. Germline loops: CDR1 SGHVS, CDR2 FQNEAQ. This CDR3 reads CASSFWESGNTIYF. The CDR3 nucleotides read TGTGCCAGCAGCTTTTGGGAATCTGGAAACACCATATATTTT.

This clonotype was seen a handful of times. The V call is TRBV5-4, the J call TRBJ2-3; weak D call: TRBD2 (5 bases). V was pared by 5 bases and J by 0 bases, with 13 bases between. The CDR3 is 15 residues long. Germline values: CDR1 SGHNT, CDR2 YYREEE (reference sequence). The CDR3 DNA is TGTGCCAGCAGGAGGACTGTATCTAGCACAGATACGCAGTATTTT. It codes for CASRRTVSSTDTQYF.

Ten or more counts support this clonotype. The CDR3 here is CASSFIVGGDTQYF. The CDR3 DNA reads TGTGCCAGCAGTTTTATCGTTGGTGGAGATACGCAGTATTTT. The chain combines TRBV27 with TRBJ2-3; no reliable D call. The CDR3 is 14 amino acids. Germline CDR1 and CDR2: MNHEY and SMNVEV (reference sequence). The V end was cut by 3 bases, the J end by 5 bases, with 12 bases between.